These T cell receptor beta chains were read from a single sample in a study of breast tumors, draining lymph nodes, adjacent tissues. Using its own MiXCR run on the multiplex PCR reads, TCRdb lists one record per CDR3 protein. The sample consists of around 230,000 distinct CDR3 sequences, approximately 36% of them appearing once. The sample taken for sequencing was axillary lymph node tissue. These receptors all stem from a female donor with breast cancer. Some clones in this sample may be carry-over from other donors' samples. Both conserved end residues are part of each CDR3. D genes are given only for firm matches. Not every row has a clone size; where given, it reads once, few, many or a size class.

V	D	J	size	CDR3	DNA
TRBV27	NA	TRBJ2-1	few	CASSLSSPALIYNEQFF	TGTGCCAGCAGTTTATCCTCCCCAGCGTTGATCTACAATGAGCAGTTCTTC
TRBV5-1	NA	TRBJ1-2	many	CASSPGQGNYGYTF	TGCGCCAGCAGTCCGGGTCAGGGTAACTATGGCTACACCTTC
TRBV10-1	NA	TRBJ2-2	many	CASSFSSTGELFF	TGCGCCAGCAGTTTCAGTAGCACCGGGGAGCTGTTTTTT
TRBV5-4	NA	TRBJ2-7	many	CASSLEGNPYEQYF	TGTGCCAGCAGCTTGGAAGGGAACCCCTACGAGCAGTACTTC
TRBV6-1	NA	TRBJ2-1	NA	CASSYSYNEQFF	TGTGCCAGCAGTTACTCCTACAATGAGCAGTTCTTC
TRBV30	NA	TRBJ2-1	NA	CAWGGPLAGVGNEQFF	TGTGCCTGGGGGGGCCCACTCGCGGGAGTCGGCAATGAGCAGTTCTTC
TRBV4-1	NA	TRBJ2-1	few	CASKKRGKGEQFF	TGCGCCAGCAAGAAGAGAGGGAAGGGTGAGCAGTTCTTC
TRBV10-3	TRBD1	TRBJ1-3	many	CAISDPNAGTGISGNTIYF	TGTGCCATCAGTGACCCCAACGCCGGGACAGGTATCTCTGGAAACACCATATATTTT
TRBV29-1	TRBD2	TRBJ2-1	many	CSVTLAGALGNEQFF	TGCAGCGTTACCCTAGCGGGAGCTTTAGGAAATGAGCAGTTCTTC
TRBV7-3	NA	TRBJ1-2	many	CASSLNTGYGYTF	TGTGCCAGCAGCTTAAACACAGGGTACGGCTACACCTTC
TRBV7-9	NA	TRBJ2-7	many	CASSLEEGYEQYF	TGTGCCAGCAGCTTAGAGGAGGGCTACGAGCAGTACTTC
TRBV20-1	NA	TRBJ2-3	many	CSWGGPGGTDTQYF	TGCAGTTGGGGAGGCCCCGGGGGCACAGATACGCAGTATTTT
TRBV20-1	NA	TRBJ1-5	NA	CSARPVQRVGNQPQHF	TGCAGTGCTAGACCTGTGCAGCGGGTTGGCAATCAGCCCCAGCATTTT
TRBV30	TRBD1	TRBJ1-2	few	CAWSTGTDYGYTF	TGTGCCTGGAGTACCGGGACAGACTATGGCTACACCTTC
TRBV7-2	NA	TRBJ2-7	many	CASSLFVRDYEQYF	TGTGCCAGCAGCTTATTTGTGCGGGACTACGAGCAGTACTTC
TRBV9	TRBD2	TRBJ2-1	NA	CASSVSPTSGSRGEQFF	TGTGCCAGCAGCGTAAGTCCGACTAGCGGGAGTCGAGGTGAGCAGTTCTTC
TRBV5-4	TRBD2	TRBJ2-1	few	CASSPRLSAGGGNEQFF	TGTGCCAGCAGCCCCAGACTCTCAGCGGGGGGTGGAAATGAGCAGTTCTTC
TRBV24-1	TRBD1	TRBJ2-7	NA	CATSDRDRQDEQYF	TGTGCCACCAGTGATCGGGACAGGCAAGACGAGCAGTACTTC
TRBV9	TRBD2	TRBJ2-7	many	CASSSDGGDEQYF	TGTGCCAGCAGCTCCGACGGGGGGGACGAGCAGTACTTC
TRBV11-1	NA	TRBJ2-2	NA	CASSWDGELFF	TGTGCCAGCAGTTGGGACGGGGAGCTGTTTTTT
TRBV2	NA	TRBJ1-1	many	CASSGGTVNTEAFF	TGTGCCAGCAGCGGAGGGACGGTAAACACTGAAGCTTTCTTT
TRBV9	TRBD1	TRBJ2-2	many	CASSVYRDSLTGELFF	TGTGCCAGCAGCGTGTACCGGGACAGCCTTACCGGGGAGCTGTTTTTT
TRBV5-6	NA	TRBJ1-6	many	CASSFSLQGLDSPLHF	TGTGCCAGCAGCTTTTCCCTACAAGGACTTGATTCACCCCTCCACTTT